The 17 T cell receptor beta chains in this list originate from one sample, sequenced in a study of T cells in Graves' hyperthyroidism and ophthalmopathy. The source material, RNA transcripts, was used to amplify TCR beta CDR3 regions. First-round RT-PCR of the TCR CDR3 relied on the HTBI primer set. From the multiplex PCR reads, TCRdb called clonotypes with MiXCR, one entry per CDR3 protein. The sample records 330,000 or so distinct CDR3 sequences, roughly 19% being singletons. Sequenced: blood. These receptors were collected from a man aged 45-65 years with Graves' ophthalmopathy.

This sequence joins TRBV29-1 and TRBJ2-3, with D possibly being TRBD1 or TRBD2 (5 bases each). Trimming removed 4 bases from V and 6 bases from J, with 20 bases in between. CDR1 and CDR2 from the germline V gene are SQVTM and ANQGSEA. The CDR3 contains 15 residues. The CDR3 spells CSVGAVQGVRDTQYF. In nucleotides, the CDR3 is TGCAGCGTTGGGGCTGTCCAGGGAGTAAGGGATACGCAGTATTTT.

In this sample, this clonotype turned up a few times. The V and J genes are TRBV30 and TRBJ1-3; D is possibly TRBD1 (5 bases). V was pared by 5 bases and J by 0 bases, with 14 bases between. The germline V gene has CDR1 GTSNPN and CDR2 SVGIG (reference sequence). The length of the CDR3 is 15 residues. The CDR3 DNA reads as TGTGCCTGGGGAAAAGACAGAATCTCTGGAAACACCATATATTTT. Amino acids: CAWGKDRISGNTIYF.

This CDR3 reads CASSLGQYYAQYF. The CDR3 DNA sequence: TGTGCCAGCAGTTTGGGACAGTATTATGCGCAGTATTTT. This rearrangement joins TRBV28 to TRBJ2-3; 7 bases match TRBD1. Trimming at V came to 3 bases and at J to 10 bases, leaving 7 bases not matched to a gene. The germline CDR1 and CDR2 sequences are MDHEN and SYDVKM. The CDR3 is 13 residues long.

This clonotype was seen a handful of times. In DNA form, the CDR3 reads TGCGCCAGCAGCTTGGATGCTTCTTTCTACGAGCAGTACTTC. Encoded protein: CASSLDASFYEQYF. V gene TRBV5-1 combines with J gene TRBJ2-7, with unresolved D. With 0 bases removed from V and 3 bases from J, the gap between germline ends came to 10 bases. The CDR3 covers 14 residues. CDR1 and CDR2 from the germline V gene are SGHRS and YFSETQ.

This clonotype has just a few counts. One junction end disagrees with the germline gene, perhaps due to a read error. The gene calls are TRBV7-7 and TRBJ2-5; D is unclear. Germline V gene lookup returns CDR1 SSHAT and CDR2 FNYEAQ (reference sequence). The CDR3 length is 15 residues. CDR3 residues: CASSLVASAWETQYF. In DNA form, the CDR3 reads TGTGCTAGCAGCTTAGTGGCGAGCGCTTGGGAGACCCAGTACTTC.

This sequence joins TRBV24-1 and TRBJ2-5; maybe TRBD2 (5 bases). The V and J ends lost 1 base and 1 base respectively, with 6 bases between them. The CDR3 is 14 residues long. CDR1 KGHDR and CDR2 SFDVKD come from the germline V gene. The CDR3 loop reads CATSDFGVQETQYF. The CDR3 DNA sequence: TGTGCCACCAGTGATTTCGGGGTCCAAGAGACCCAGTACTTC.

This clonotype was seen a few times. CDR3 amino acids: CASSTTSGSTYEQYF. CDR3 nucleotides: TGTGCCAGCAGTACTACTAGCGGGAGCACCTACGAGCAGTACTTC. This chain connects TRBV6-1 to TRBJ2-7; 11 nucleotides line up with TRBD2. In germline, CDR1 is MNHNS, CDR2 SASEGT. J gave up 2 bases and V 5 bases, and 5 bases lay outside the gene matches. This CDR3 is built from 15 residues.

This rearrangement joins TRBV9 to TRBJ2-6; D is unclear. CDR1 SGDLS and CDR2 YYNGEE come from the germline V gene. The CDR3 sequence is 15 residues long. With 3 bases removed from V and 0 bases from J, the gap between germline ends came to 7 bases. DNA for the CDR3: TGTGCCAGCAGCGGAGCGTCCTCTGGGGCCAACGTCCTGACTTTC. Its translation: CASSGASSGANVLTF.

This clonotype has a single count. The V call is TRBV5-1, the J call TRBJ1-2, with D perhaps TRBD1 (5 bases). The CDR3 has 14 residues. The V gene's germline CDR1 is SGHRS and CDR2 YFSETQ. The ends were cut back, 7 bases at V and 5 bases at J, with 18 bases in the middle. CDR3 protein: CASHSPGPRYGYTF. DNA for the CDR3: TGCGCCAGCCATAGCCCGGGACCCCGGTATGGCTACACCTTC.

Comments on this clonotype: Given a much more abundant clone one base away, this may be a read error. Here the CDR3 reads CAGSEVGQGLGYTF. CDR3 DNA: TGTGCCGGCAGTGAAGTGGGACAGGGACTCGGCTACACCTTC. The chain employs TRBV2 and TRBJ1-2; TRBD1 matches at 9 bases. The germline CDR1 and CDR2 sequences are SNHLY and FYNNEI. CDR3 length: 14 amino acids.

This clonotype has only a few counts. V is TRBV7-8 and J is TRBJ2-7; the D call may be TRBD1 or TRBD2 (5 bases each). The CDR3 contains 15 residues. Germline CDR1 and CDR2: SGHVS and FQNEAQ. V lost 3 bases and J 2 bases, leaving 14 bases between the germline ends. The CDR3 DNA follows: TGTGCCAGCAGCTTTTCACGAGGGGCCACCTACGAGCAGTACTTC. It encodes CASSFSRGATYEQYF.

The genes are TRBV7-2 and TRBJ1-5; no definite D call. The V and J ends lost 1 base and 3 bases respectively, with 7 bases between them. The CDR3 sequence is 14 residues long. The germline V gene has CDR1 SGHTA and CDR2 FQGNSA. CDR3 coding DNA: TGTGCCAGCAGCTTAGGTTGGGCCAATCAGCCCCAGCATTTT. It translates to CASSLGWANQPQHF.

As concerns this clonotype: Since a much larger clone is just one base distant, this may be a read error. The chain uses TRBV27 and TRBJ2-7; tentatively, D is TRBD2 (5 bases). Germline CDR1 MNHEY, CDR2 SMNVEV (reference sequence). This CDR3 has 14 amino acids. The chain's CDR3 is CASSPYTGNYGQYF. CDR3 coding DNA: TGTGCCAGCAGTCCATACACCGGGAACTACGGGCAGTACTTC.

The rearrangement links TRBV11-2 to TRBJ2-5; perhaps TRBD1 as D (6 bases). CDR3 length equals 14 residues. The V gene lost 5 bases and the J gene lost 0 bases, with 10 bases spanning the gap. The germline CDR1 and CDR2 sequences are SGHAT and FQNNGV. CDR3 region: CASSPPGDQETQYF. The DNA of the CDR3 is TGTGCCAGCAGCCCCCCAGGGGACCAAGAGACCCAGTACTTC.

The chain links TRBV14 to TRBJ1-1; 7 bases are a match to TRBD1. The CDR3 is made up of 15 amino acids. Germline CDR1 SGHDN, CDR2 FVKESK. V lost 4 bases and J lost 1; bases outside the gene matches: 6. CDR3: CASSRTGTANTEAFF. The CDR3 bases are TGTGCCAGCAGCCGAACTGGGACAGCGAACACTGAAGCTTTCTTT.

The genes are TRBV10-1 and TRBJ2-3, with TRBD2 matching 8 bases. CDR1 and CDR2 (germline): WNHNN, SYGVQD (reference sequence). The CDR3 length is 15 residues. After removal of 6 bases from V and 1 base from J, the junction contained 6 bases not matched to a gene. CDR3 protein: CASSPGRDGTDTQYF. DNA of the CDR3: TGCGCCAGCAGCCCCGGGAGGGACGGCACAGATACGCAGTATTTT.

The genes are TRBV4-1 and TRBJ2-7; D may be TRBD2 (5 bases). The V gene lost 0 bases and the J gene lost 8 bases, with 17 bases spanning the gap. The CDR3 consists of 15 residues. CDR1 MGHRA and CDR2 YSYEKL come from the germline V gene. CDR3 coding DNA: TGCGCCAGCAGCCAAGATCGTACTGGACTGATACAGCAGTACTTC. Translating it yields CASSQDRTGLIQQYF.